This T cell receptor beta chain is from a study of blood T cell repertoires in COVID-19. Study as a whole: The origin of the acute and convalescent COVID-19 samples was the United States, Italy and Spain.

In the original workflow: Estimates of nucleated cell counts were drawn from the amplification of reference gene primers. Only in-frame clones appear in the TCRdb table, and some are missing; sequencing was by immunoSEQ multiplex PCR. V, J and clone size are taken as reported in that table, and D and trimming were inferred from the DNA itself. In the table there are 100,000 to 120,000 clones, less than 85% of which are singletons. V shed 10 bases and J 6 bases; nucleotides not matched to a gene: 8. This CDR3 has 13 amino acids. CDR1 is MDHEN, CDR2 SYDVKM, per germline. The gene calls are TRBV28 and TRBJ2-1, with TRBD1 identical over 8 bases. This clonotype was sampled from a human donor in a cohort sampled during active COVID-19. Sequenced: peripheral blood. CDR3 sequence reads: CANAGGFLNEQFF. CDR3 in DNA: TGTGCCAACGCAGGGGGCTTTCTCAATGAGCAGTTCTTC.